Shown below are 13 T cell receptor beta chains from a single sample sequenced in a study of T cell responses to AZD1222 COVID-19 vaccine. Sequenced by immunoSEQ multiplex PCR; TCRdb stores in-frame clones only, minus some. The data hold hundreds of thousands of clones, with about 93% observed a single time. Sequenced here: peripheral blood, sampled on day 0 of MenACWY control vaccination. The receptors here all came from an adult in good health.

The CDR3 region is CASSRQWYGYTF. The CDR3 nucleotides read TGTGCCAGCAGTCGACAATGGTATGGCTACACCTTC. This chain links TRBV5-8 with TRBJ1-2; D gene uncertain. This CDR3 spans 12 amino acids. V lost 5 bases to trimming and J lost 5 bases, with 10 bases between them. Germline V CDR1 and CDR2: SGHTS, YDEGEE.

This chain connects TRBV7-2 to TRBJ2-1; D tentatively fits TRBD1 or TRBD2 (5 bases each). V dropped 5 bases and J dropped 2 bases, with 13 bases sitting between them. CDR1 and CDR2 from the germline V gene are SGHTA and FQGNSA. This CDR3 has 15 amino acids. The CDR3 loop is CASSPGTLTYNEQFF. CDR3 nucleotides: TGTGCCAGCAGCCCCGGGACGTTAACCTACAATGAGCAGTTCTTC.

In this sample, this clone turned up once. The chain combines TRBV29-1 with TRBJ1-1, with TRBD1 identical over 7 bases. Trimming cost V 7 bases and J 6 bases; bases outside gene matches: 11. CDR1 is SQVTM, CDR2 ANQGSEA, per germline. This CDR3 comprises 13 residues. The CDR3 reads CSAVIGGGSEAFF. The DNA of the CDR3 is TGCAGCGCCGTGATAGGGGGCGGGTCTGAAGCTTTCTTT.

CDR3 sequence (DNA): TGTGCCAGCAGCTCCCCCCCGGGACATGAAGGGGTAAAATGGCCCCAGCATTTT. Encoded protein: CASSSPPGHEGVKWPQHF. The chain employs TRBV7-2 and TRBJ1-5; D might be TRBD1 (6 bases). Deletions cut 4 bases from V and 9 bases from J, with 28 bases between. Per the germline V gene, CDR1 is SGHTA and CDR2 is FQGNSA. CDR3 length: 18 amino acids.

The rearrangement joins TRBV5-5 to TRBJ1-2, with no clear D. CDR3 length: 13 amino acids. The germline CDR1 and CDR2 sequences are SGHKS and YYEKEE (reference sequence). The V end lost 0 bases, the J end lost 3 bases, and 6 bases lay between the germline ends. The CDR3 nucleotides read TGTGCCAGCAGCTTGGCGCCCGACTATGGCTACACCTTC. Its protein product is CASSLAPDYGYTF. Complete variable domain (other parts from reference TRBV5-5 and TRBJ1-2): DAGVTQSPTHLIKTRGQQVTLRCSPISGHKSVSWYQQVLGQGPQFIFQYYEKEERGRGNFPDRFSARQFPNYSSELNVNALLLGDSALYLCASSLAPDYGYTFGSGTRLTVV.

This rearrangement joins TRBV28 to TRBJ1-2; TRBD1 is a possible D gene (6 bases). From germline, CDR1 is MDHEN and CDR2 SYDVKM. Between the trimmed V and J ends, which lost 8 bases and 2 bases, there was a span of 15 bases. The CDR3 extends over 14 amino acids. Here the CDR3 DNA reads TGTGCCAGCCTCCCCGGGGGGCGCAACTATGGCTACACCTTC. Its translation: CASLPGGRNYGYTF.

The chain has TRBV6-6 and TRBJ1-3, with D possibly TRBD1 on 6 matching bases. V lost 4 bases to trimming and J lost 0 bases, with 13 bases between them. There are 16 residues in the CDR3. In germline, CDR1 is MNHNY, CDR2 SVGAGI (reference sequence). The DNA of the CDR3 is TGTGCCAGCAGTTTTGGACAGCCCGACTCTGGAAACACCATATATTTT. It yields the protein CASSFGQPDSGNTIYF.

This clone was detected once. V usage is TRBV3-1 (or the pseudogene TRBV3-2) and J usage is TRBJ1-1; D possibly corresponds to TRBD1 (6 bases). This CDR3 has 13 residues. The V gene's germline CDR1 is LGHDT and CDR2 YNNKEL (reference sequence). With 2 bases removed from V and 10 bases from J, the gap between germline ends came to 14 bases. The CDR3 region has the DNA TGTGCCAGCAGCCAAAACGGCGGCAGGGGAGCTTTCTTT. It encodes CASSQNGGRGAFF.

The CDR3 DNA follows: TGTGCCAGCAGTCGGCAGGGACAGGTCAATCAGCCCCAGCATTTT. Encoded protein: CASSRQGQVNQPQHF. The rearrangement uses TRBV6-5 and TRBJ1-5; 8 bases agree with TRBD1. Looked up from germline, CDR1 is MNHEY and CDR2 is SVGAGI. J was trimmed by 3 bases and V by 5 bases; bases with no gene match: 6. The CDR3 runs 15 residues.

V usage is TRBV7-2 and J usage is TRBJ1-6, with D possibly being TRBD1 (6 bases). Germline CDR1 and CDR2: SGHTA and FQGNSA. The CDR3 contains 15 residues. Trimming took 6 bases from V and 9 from J, leaving 18 bases between them. CDR3 DNA: TGTGCCAGCAGGAAAGAGCAGGGGACGGGTTCACCCCTCCACTTT. Translation: CASRKEQGTGSPLHF.

This clone came up once. The V and J genes are TRBV7-2 and TRBJ2-3; 7 nucleotides line up with TRBD2. The CDR3 is 16 amino acids. Trimming at V came to 3 bases and at J to 0 bases, leaving 6 bases not matched to a gene. The V gene's germline CDR1 is SGHTA and CDR2 FQGNSA. Here the CDR3 reads CASSFGSGASTDTQYF. The CDR3 region has the DNA TGTGCCAGCAGCTTCGGCAGCGGGGCTAGCACAGATACGCAGTATTTT.

The chain is built from TRBV2 and TRBJ2-7; a weak D match, TRBD2 (5 bases). Trimming removed 1 base at V and 2 bases at J, with 12 bases between. The germline gives CDR1 SNHLY, CDR2 FYNNEI. The CDR3 length is 15 residues. The CDR3 reads CASSEGWGAPYEQYF. CDR3 nucleotides: TGTGCCAGCAGTGAAGGGTGGGGAGCCCCCTACGAGCAGTACTTC.

V usage is TRBV4-2 and J usage is TRBJ1-2, with D possibly TRBD1 on 5 matching bases. V lost 0 bases and J 3 bases, leaving 8 bases between the germline ends. This CDR3 contains 14 residues. CDR1 and CDR2 from the germline V gene are LGHNA and YNFKEQ. The CDR3 region has the DNA TGTGCCAGCAGCCAAGAAGGGGCTTACTATGGCTACACCTTC. This encodes CASSQEGAYYGYTF.